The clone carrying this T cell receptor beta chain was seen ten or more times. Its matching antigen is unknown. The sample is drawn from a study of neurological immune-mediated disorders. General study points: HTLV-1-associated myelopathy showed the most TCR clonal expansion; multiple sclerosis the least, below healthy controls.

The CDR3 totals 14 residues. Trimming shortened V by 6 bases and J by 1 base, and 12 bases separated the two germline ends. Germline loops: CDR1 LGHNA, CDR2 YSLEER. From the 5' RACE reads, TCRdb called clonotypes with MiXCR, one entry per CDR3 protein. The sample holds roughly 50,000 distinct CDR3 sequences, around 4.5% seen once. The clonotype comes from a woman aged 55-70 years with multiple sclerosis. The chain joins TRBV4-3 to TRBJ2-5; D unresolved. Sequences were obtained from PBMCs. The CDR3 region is CASSRSRFQETQYF. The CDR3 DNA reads TGCGCCAGCAGTCGTTCTAGGTTCCAAGAGACCCAGTACTTC.